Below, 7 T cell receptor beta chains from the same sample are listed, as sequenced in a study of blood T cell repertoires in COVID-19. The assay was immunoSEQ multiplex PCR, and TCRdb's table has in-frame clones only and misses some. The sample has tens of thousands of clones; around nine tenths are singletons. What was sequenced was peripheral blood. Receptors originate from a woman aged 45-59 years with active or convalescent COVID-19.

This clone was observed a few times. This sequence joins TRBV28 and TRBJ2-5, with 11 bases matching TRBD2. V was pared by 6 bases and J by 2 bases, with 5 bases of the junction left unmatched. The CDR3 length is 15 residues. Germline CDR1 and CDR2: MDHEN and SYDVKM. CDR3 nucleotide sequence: TGTGCCAGCAGGACGGGACTAGCGGAACAAGAGACCCAGTACTTC. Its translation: CASRTGLAEQETQYF.

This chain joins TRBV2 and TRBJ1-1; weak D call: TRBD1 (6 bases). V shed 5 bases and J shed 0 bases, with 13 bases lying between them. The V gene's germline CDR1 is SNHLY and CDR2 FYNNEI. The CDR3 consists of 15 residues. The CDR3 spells CASSKDSPMNTEAFF. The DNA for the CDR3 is TGTGCCAGCAGTAAGGACAGCCCCATGAACACTGAAGCTTTCTTT.

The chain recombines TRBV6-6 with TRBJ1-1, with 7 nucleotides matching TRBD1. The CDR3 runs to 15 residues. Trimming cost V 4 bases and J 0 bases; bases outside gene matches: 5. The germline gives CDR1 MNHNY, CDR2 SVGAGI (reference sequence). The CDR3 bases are TGTGCCAGCAGTTTTCGGACAGGTATGAACACTGAAGCTTTCTTT. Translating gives CASSFRTGMNTEAFF.

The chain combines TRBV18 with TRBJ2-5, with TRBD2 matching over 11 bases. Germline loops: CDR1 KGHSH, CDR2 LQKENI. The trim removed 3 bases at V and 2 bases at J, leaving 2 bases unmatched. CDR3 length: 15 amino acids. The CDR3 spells CASSPGTSGQETQYF. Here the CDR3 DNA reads TGTGCCAGCTCACCGGGGACTAGCGGACAAGAGACCCAGTACTTC.

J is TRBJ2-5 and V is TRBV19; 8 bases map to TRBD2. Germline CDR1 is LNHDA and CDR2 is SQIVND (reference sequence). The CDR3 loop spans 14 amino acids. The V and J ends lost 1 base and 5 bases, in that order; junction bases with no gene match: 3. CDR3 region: CASSIGRGRETQYF. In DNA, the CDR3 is TGTGCCAGTAGTATAGGACGCGGGAGGGAGACCCAGTACTTC.

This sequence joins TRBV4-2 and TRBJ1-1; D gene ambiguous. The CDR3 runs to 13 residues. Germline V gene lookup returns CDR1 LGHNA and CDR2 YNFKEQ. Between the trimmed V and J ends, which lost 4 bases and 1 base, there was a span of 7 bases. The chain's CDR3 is CASSPPGNTEAFF. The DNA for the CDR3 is TGTGCCAGCAGCCCCCCAGGGAACACTGAAGCTTTCTTT.

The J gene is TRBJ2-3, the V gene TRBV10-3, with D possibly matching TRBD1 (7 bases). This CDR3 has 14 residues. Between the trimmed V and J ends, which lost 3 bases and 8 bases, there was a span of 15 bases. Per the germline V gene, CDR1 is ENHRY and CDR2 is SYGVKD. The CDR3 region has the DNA TGTGCCATCAGTGAATCGGCAGGGGGGAGTACGCAGTATTTT. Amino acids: CAISESAGGSTQYF.